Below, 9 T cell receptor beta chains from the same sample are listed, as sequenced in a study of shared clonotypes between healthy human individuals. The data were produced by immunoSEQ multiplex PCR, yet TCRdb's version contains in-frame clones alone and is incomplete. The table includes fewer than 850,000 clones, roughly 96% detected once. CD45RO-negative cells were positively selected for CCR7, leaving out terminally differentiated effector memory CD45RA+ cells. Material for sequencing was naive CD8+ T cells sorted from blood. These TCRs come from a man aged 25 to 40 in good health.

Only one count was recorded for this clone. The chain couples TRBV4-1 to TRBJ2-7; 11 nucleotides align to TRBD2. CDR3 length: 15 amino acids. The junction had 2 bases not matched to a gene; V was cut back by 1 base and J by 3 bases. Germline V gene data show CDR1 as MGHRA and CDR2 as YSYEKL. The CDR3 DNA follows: TGCGCCAGCAGCCAAGCGGGGACTAGCGGCTACGAGCAGTACTTC. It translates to CASSQAGTSGYEQYF.

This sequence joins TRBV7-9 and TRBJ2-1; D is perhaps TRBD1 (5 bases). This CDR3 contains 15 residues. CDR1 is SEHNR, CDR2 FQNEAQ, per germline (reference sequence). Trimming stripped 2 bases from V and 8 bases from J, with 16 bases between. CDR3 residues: CASSLTDNIVYEQFF. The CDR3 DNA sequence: TGTGCCAGCAGCTTAACGGACAACATTGTCTATGAGCAGTTCTTC. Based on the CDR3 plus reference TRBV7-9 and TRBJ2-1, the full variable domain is DTGVSQNPRHKITKRGQNVTFRCDPISEHNRLYWYRQTLGQGPEFLTYFQNEAQLEKSRLLSDRFSAERPKGSFSTLEIQRTEQGDSAMYLCASSLTDNIVYEQFFGPGTRLTVL.

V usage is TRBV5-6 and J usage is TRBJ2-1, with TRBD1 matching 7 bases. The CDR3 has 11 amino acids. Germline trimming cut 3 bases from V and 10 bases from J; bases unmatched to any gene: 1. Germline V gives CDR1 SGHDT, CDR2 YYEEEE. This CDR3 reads CASSSTGEQFF. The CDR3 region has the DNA TGTGCCAGCAGCTCGACAGGGGAGCAGTTCTTC.

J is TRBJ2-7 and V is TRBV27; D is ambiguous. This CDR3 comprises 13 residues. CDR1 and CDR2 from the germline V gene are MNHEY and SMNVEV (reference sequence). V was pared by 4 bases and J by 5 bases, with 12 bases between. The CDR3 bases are TGTGCCAGCAGTTCCGACCCCAGAAACGAGCAGTACTTC. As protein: CASSSDPRNEQYF.

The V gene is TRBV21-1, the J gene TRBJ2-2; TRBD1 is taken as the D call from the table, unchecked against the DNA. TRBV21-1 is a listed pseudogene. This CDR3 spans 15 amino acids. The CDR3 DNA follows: TGTGCCAGCAGCCTCGGGACAGGGGGCACCGGGGAGCTGTTTTTT. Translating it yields CASSLGTGGTGELFF.

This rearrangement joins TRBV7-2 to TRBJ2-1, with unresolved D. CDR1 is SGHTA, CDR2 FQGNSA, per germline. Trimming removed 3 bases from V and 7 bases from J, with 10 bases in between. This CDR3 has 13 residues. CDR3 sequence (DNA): TGTGCCAGCAGCTTTTGGGGTGAAAATGAGCAGTTCTTC. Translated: CASSFWGENEQFF.

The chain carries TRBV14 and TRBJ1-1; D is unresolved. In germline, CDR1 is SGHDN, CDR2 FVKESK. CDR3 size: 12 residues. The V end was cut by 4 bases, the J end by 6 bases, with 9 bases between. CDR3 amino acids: CASSRGGPEAFF. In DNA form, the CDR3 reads TGTGCCAGCAGCCGTGGTGGGCCTGAAGCTTTCTTT.

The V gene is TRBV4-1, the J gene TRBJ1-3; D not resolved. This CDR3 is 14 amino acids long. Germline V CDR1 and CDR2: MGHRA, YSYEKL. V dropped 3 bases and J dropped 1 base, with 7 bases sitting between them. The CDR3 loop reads CASSHTESGNTIYF. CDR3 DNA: TGCGCCAGCAGCCACACTGAATCTGGAAACACCATATATTTT.

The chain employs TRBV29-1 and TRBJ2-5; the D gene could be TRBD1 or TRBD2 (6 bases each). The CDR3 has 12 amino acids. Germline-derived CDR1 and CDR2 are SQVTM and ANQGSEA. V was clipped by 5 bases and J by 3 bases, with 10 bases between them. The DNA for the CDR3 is TGCAGCGTTAGGGGGGTTGAAGAGACCCAGTACTTC. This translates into CSVRGVEETQYF.